Sequencing of this T cell receptor (beta chain) was carried out in a study of T-cell memory formation after mild COVID-19. This clonotype was seen more than once but under ten times. In germline, CDR1 is SGHRS, CDR2 YFSETQ. The CDR3 contains 18 residues. Unmatched junction bases numbered 10, after V lost 4 bases and J lost 0 bases. Using its own MiXCR run on the 5' RACE reads, TCRdb lists one record per CDR3 protein. Here the sample spans about 290,000 distinct CDR3 sequences, about 15% being singletons. The sample consisted of PBMCs or a T cell subset sorted from them (not recorded which). The chain carries TRBV5-1 and TRBJ2-1; TRBD2 matches at 10 bases. This receptor was taken from a young man who had mild COVID-19 (a few samples of this study predate the infection). Cell type and time point are not known. CDR3 coding DNA: TGCGCCAGCAGCCCGGGGACTAGCGCCGTCCGCTCCTACAATGAGCAGTTCTTC. It yields the protein CASSPGTSAVRSYNEQFF.